These T cell receptor beta chains were read from a single sample in a study of cytomegalovirus exposure and HLA in healthy donors. Clones were read by immunoSEQ multiplex PCR, and TCRdb kept only the in-frame ones, dropping some. This sample has about 120,000 clones, with roughly 82% found just once. The specimen was PBMCs. Receptors were obtained from a man aged 40-49 years in good health and CMV-seropositive. Each CDR3 is given with its conserved first and last residue. D genes are given only for firm matches. Rows give clone size only sometimes, using once, few, many, or a class for an expanded clone.

j_gene | v_gene | abundance | d_gene | CDR3aa | CDR3nt
TRBJ2-1 | TRBV6-4 | NA | NA | CASSDTERGEQFF | TGTGCCAGCAGTGACACGGAACGGGGTGAGCAGTTCTTC
TRBJ2-1 | TRBV7-7 | NA | TRBD1 | CASSLAPRQGVGEQFF | TGTGCTAGCAGCTTAGCCCCACGACAGGGGGTCGGTGAGCAGTTCTTC
TRBJ1-5 | TRBV6-5 | NA | NA | CASRLTGEANQPQHF | TGTGCCAGCAGGCTTACGGGGGAGGCCAATCAGCCCCAGCATTTT
TRBJ1-6 | TRBV18 | NA | NA | CASSPRTGSSNSPLHF | TGTGCCAGCTCACCAAGAACAGGGTCGTCAAATTCACCCCTCCACTTT
TRBJ2-7 | TRBV5-8 | NA | TRBD1 | CASSLRRDSYYEQYF | TGTGCCAGCAGCTTGCGCCGGGACAGTTACTACGAGCAGTACTTC
TRBJ2-7 | TRBV5-4 | NA | NA | CASSLADRYEQYF | TGTGCCAGCAGCCTAGCGGACAGATACGAGCAGTACTTC
TRBJ2-5 | TRBV28 | once | NA | CASKGRQARFMETQYF | TGTGCCAGCAAAGGTAGACAGGCAAGGTTTATGGAGACCCAGTACTTC
TRBJ1-6 | TRBV6-1 | NA | NA | CASSEAPSWSGVNSPLHF | TGTGCCAGCAGTGAAGCCCCCTCATGGTCAGGGGTCAATTCACCCCTCCACTTT
TRBJ1-2 | TRBV4-1 | NA | TRBD1 | CASSQPTGGQNYGYTF | TGCGCCAGCAGCCAGCCTACAGGGGGCCAAAACTATGGCTACACCTTC
TRBJ2-4 | TRBV2 | NA | TRBD2 | CASTWSGGALDIQYF | TGTGCCAGCACCTGGAGCGGGGGGGCCTTAGACATTCAGTACTTC